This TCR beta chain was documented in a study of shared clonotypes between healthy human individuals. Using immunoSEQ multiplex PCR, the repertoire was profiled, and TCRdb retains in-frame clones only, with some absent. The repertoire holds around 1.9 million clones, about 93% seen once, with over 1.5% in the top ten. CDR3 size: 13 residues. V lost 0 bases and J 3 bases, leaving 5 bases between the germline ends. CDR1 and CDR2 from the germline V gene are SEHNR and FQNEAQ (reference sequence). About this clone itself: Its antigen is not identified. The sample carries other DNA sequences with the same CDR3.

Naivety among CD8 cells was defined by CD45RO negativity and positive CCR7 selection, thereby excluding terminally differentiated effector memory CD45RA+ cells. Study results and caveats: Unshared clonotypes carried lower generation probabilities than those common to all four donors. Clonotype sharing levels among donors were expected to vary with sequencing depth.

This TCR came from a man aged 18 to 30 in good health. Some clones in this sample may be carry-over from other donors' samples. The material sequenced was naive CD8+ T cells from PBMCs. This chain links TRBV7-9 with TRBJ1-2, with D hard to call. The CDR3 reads CASSLAAYYGYTF. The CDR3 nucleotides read TGTGCCAGCAGCTTAGCGGCGTACTATGGCTACACCTTC.